This TCR beta chain was found in a study of T cell responses to AZD1222 COVID-19 vaccine. Concerning this clone itself: Its antigen is not identified.

Study-level results: Sampling that yielded the repertoires occurred only after the peak T cell response. There were mostly white British donors and more females than males, and clonal diversity was possibly underestimated.

The assay was immunoSEQ multiplex PCR, and TCRdb's table has in-frame clones only and misses some. The sample has 90,000 to 100,000 clones, 80% to 90% seen once. V lost 11 bases to trimming and J lost 1 base, with 16 bases between them. The CDR3 runs 14 residues. Germline CDR1 and CDR2: LNHDA and SQIVND (reference sequence). V is TRBV19 and J is TRBJ2-3, with a possible D match to TRBD2 (5 bases). The starting material was peripheral blood, obtained on day 0 of AZD1222 vaccination. This clonotype originated in an adult in good health. CDR3 coding DNA: TGTGCCCCACTCCCCCTCGGGGGCACAGATACGCAGTATTTT. Residues: CAPLPLGGTDTQYF. Drawing the rest from reference TRBV19 and TRBJ2-3, the complete variable domain is DGGITQSPKYLFRKEGQNVTLSCEQNLNHDAMYWYRQDPGQGLRLIYYSQIVNDFQKGDIAEGYSVSREKKESFPLTVTSAQKNPTAFYLCAPLPLGGTDTQYFGPGTRLTVL.